The 2 T cell receptor beta chains presented below share a single source sample, sequenced in a study of identical twins. TCRdb fed the 5' RACE reads into MiXCR, producing one record per CDR3 protein. The sample has approximately 680,000 distinct CDR3 sequences, roughly 7.2% seen once. These data also featured in a second study, about yellow fever vaccine responses in identical twins.

The sequenced material came from PBMCs. The source of these receptors is a woman under 30 in good health.

This clonotype occurred a few times. The chain couples TRBV16 to TRBJ1-6; D remains ambiguous. Between the trimmed V and J ends, which lost 0 bases and 6 bases, there was a span of 15 bases. Germline-derived CDR1 and CDR2 are KGHSY and FQNENV. The CDR3 covers 17 residues. The CDR3 DNA reads as TGTGCCAGCAGCCAATCATTGGGGTGGAAGAGTAATTCACCCCTCCACTTT. Translating it yields CASSQSLGWKSNSPLHF.

The gene calls are TRBV6-6 and TRBJ2-1, with 9 bases identical to TRBD1. In germline, CDR1 is MNHNY, CDR2 SVGAGI (reference sequence). The CDR3 totals 11 residues. Trimming at V came to 5 bases and at J to 13 bases, leaving 3 bases not matched to a gene. This CDR3 is CASSGDRAQFF. DNA of the CDR3: TGTGCCAGCAGTGGGGACAGGGCCCAGTTCTTC.